Sequencing of this TCR beta chain was carried out in a study of T cell responses to AZD1222 COVID-19 vaccine. Sequencing used immunoSEQ multiplex PCR; TCRdb keeps in-frame clones, though not all of them. The sample lists about 73,000 clones, more than 70% seen once, with less than 20% in the top ten. Germline trimming cut 8 bases from V and 5 bases from J; bases unmatched to any gene: 9. This CDR3 is built from 14 residues. The germline CDR1 and CDR2 sequences are LNHDA and SQIVND (reference sequence). The sequencing used peripheral blood, collected on day 0 of AZD1222 vaccination. The receptor was isolated from an adult in good health. The rearrangement links TRBV19 to TRBJ2-1; 7 bases are shared with TRBD1. The chain's CDR3 is CASREQGRNNEQFF. CDR3 bases: TGTGCCAGTCGAGAACAGGGGAGAAACAATGAGCAGTTCTTC.